These T cell receptor beta chains were read from a single sample in a study of shared clonotypes between healthy human individuals. Produced via immunoSEQ multiplex PCR; TCRdb's table is partial and in-frame only. The sample consists of about 2.4 million clones, roughly 93% of them appearing once. Material for sequencing was naive CD4+ T cells from PBMCs. The receptors here all came from a man aged 18 to 30 in good health. Some clones in this sample may be carry-over from other donors' samples. Both conserved end residues are part of each CDR3. D genes are given only for firm matches. Clone sizes are given selectively: once, few, many, or a class where the clone is expanded.

abundance,j_gene,v_gene,d_gene,CDR3nt,CDR3aa
-,TRBJ2-7,TRBV5-1,-,TGCGCCAGCAGCTTAGAGAGGACCGGGACTGGGAACTACGAGCAGTACTTC,CASSLERTGTGNYEQYF
-,TRBJ1-3,TRBV9,-,TGTGCCAGCAGCGCCCTGGGGGCTACTGGAAACACCATATATTTT,CASSALGATGNTIYF
once,TRBJ2-7,TRBV5-1,-,TGCGCCAGCAGCTTGGAGTACAAAATCTACTTC,CASSLEYKIYF
-,TRBJ1-6,TRBV7-2,TRBD1,TGTGCCAGCACCAAAGGTGGGACAGATAATTCACCCCTCCACTTT,CASTKGGTDNSPLHF
-,TRBJ2-1,TRBV19,-,TGTGCCAGTTCCCCGGGGGTGTTTGGTGAGCAGTTCTTC,CASSPGVFGEQFF
-,TRBJ2-7,TRBV19,-,TGTGCCAGTAGTATAACTGGGGGCGTTTTCTCCTACGAGCAGTACTTC,CASSITGGVFSYEQYF
-,TRBJ2-1,TRBV27,-,TGTGCCAGCAGTTTAGGTAGCAGGGGGGGCAATGAGCAGTTCTTC,CASSLGSRGGNEQFF
-,TRBJ1-2,TRBV2,-,TGTGCCAGCAGTGAAGAGGGGCTATATCCTAACTATGGCTACACCTTC,CASSEEGLYPNYGYTF
-,TRBJ1-1,TRBV6-1,TRBD1,TGTGCCAGCCGACGGGACAGGGAGGTGAACACTGAAGCTTTCTTT,CASRRDREVNTEAFF
once,TRBJ2-1,TRBV7-2,-,TGTGCCAGCAGCTTTTGGGCTAGCCTGAGCTCCTACAATGAGCAGTTCTTC,CASSFWASLSSYNEQFF
few,TRBJ2-7,TRBV6-1,-,TGTGCCAGTAGGAAGATCCTCAAAAAAGACGAGCAGTACTTC,CASRKILKKDEQYF
-,TRBJ2-2,TRBV28,TRBD1,TGTGCCAGCAGGCACTATAGGACAGGCCAGAACACCGGGGAGCTGTTTTTT,CASRHYRTGQNTGELFF
-,TRBJ1-2,TRBV6-5,-,TGTGCCAGCAGTAACTACAGGGCCAATGGCTACACCTTC,CASSNYRANGYTF
-,TRBJ2-2,TRBV7-6,TRBD2,TGTGCCAGCACCCAGGCGGCGGGAGGAGTCGGGGAGCTGTTTTTT,CASTQAAGGVGELFF
-,TRBJ2-1,TRBV7-3,-,TGTGCCAGCAGCTTAATGGCGTCGCCCAATGAGCAGTTCTTC,CASSLMASPNEQFF
-,TRBJ2-5,TRBV7-9,-,TGTGCCAGCAGCTTAGCACTGTCAGCCGGTCAAGAGACCCAGTACTTC,CASSLALSAGQETQYF
-,TRBJ1-5,TRBV7-9,-,TGTGCCAGCAGCCTCCCGCGGAATAGCAATCAGCCCCAGCATTTT,CASSLPRNSNQPQHF
-,TRBJ2-2,TRBV10-3,-,TGTGCCATCAGCCAAAACGGGGCAACCGGGGAGCTGTTTTTT,CAISQNGATGELFF
-,TRBJ1-1,TRBV5-4,TRBD1,TGTGCCAGCAGCTCGGATCCCGGGACAGGCCTCAACACTGAAGCTTTCTTT,CASSSDPGTGLNTEAFF
-,TRBJ2-4,TRBV7-3,-,TGTGCCAGCTGGGGTCCTCTAGCCAAAAACATTCAGTACTTC,CASWGPLAKNIQYF
-,TRBJ2-7,TRBV27,-,TGTGCCAGCAGTCCAAGCCCATTCTACGAGCAGTACTTC,CASSPSPFYEQYF
-,TRBJ2-1,TRBV30,TRBD2,TGTGCCTGGAGTGTAGGGCTAGCGGGAGGCTACAATGAGCAGTTCTTC,CAWSVGLAGGYNEQFF
-,TRBJ2-7,TRBV4-2,-,TGTGCCAGCAGCCAAGAAGGATCCGGCGAGCAGTACTTC,CASSQEGSGEQYF
-,TRBJ2-1,TRBV7-9,-,TGTGCCAGCAGCTTGCTGGTCGGCAGGCTCAACTCCTACAATGAGCAGTTCTTC,CASSLLVGRLNSYNEQFF
-,TRBJ2-7,TRBV5-4,-,TGTGCCAGCAGCCCGCGTGTTCGAGCGGGCGAGCAGTACTTC,CASSPRVRAGEQYF
-,TRBJ2-7,TRBV7-2,-,TGTGCCAGCAGCTTAGCGGGCAGCCTCTACGAGCAGTACTTC,CASSLAGSLYEQYF
-,TRBJ2-7,TRBV18,TRBD2,TGTGCCAGCTCACCACCGACGGGGACTAGCGGTACCTACGAGCAGTACTTC,CASSPPTGTSGTYEQYF
-,TRBJ1-1,TRBV5-6,-,TGTGCCAGCAGCTTGGAGCCGGGGTATCACACTGAAGCTTTCTTT,CASSLEPGYHTEAFF